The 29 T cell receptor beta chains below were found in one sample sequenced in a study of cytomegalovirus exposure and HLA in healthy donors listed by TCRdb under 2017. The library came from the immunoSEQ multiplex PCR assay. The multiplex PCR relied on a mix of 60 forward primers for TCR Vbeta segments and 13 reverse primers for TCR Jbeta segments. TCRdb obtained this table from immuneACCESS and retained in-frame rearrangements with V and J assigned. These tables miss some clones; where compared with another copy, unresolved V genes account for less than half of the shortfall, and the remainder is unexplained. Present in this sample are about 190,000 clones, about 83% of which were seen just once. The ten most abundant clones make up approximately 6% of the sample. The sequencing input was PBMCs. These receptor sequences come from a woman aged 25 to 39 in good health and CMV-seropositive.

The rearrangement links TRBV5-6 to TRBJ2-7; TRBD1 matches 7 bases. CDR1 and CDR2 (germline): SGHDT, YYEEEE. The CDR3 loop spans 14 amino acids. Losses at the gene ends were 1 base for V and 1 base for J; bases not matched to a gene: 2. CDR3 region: CASSLWDSSYEQYF. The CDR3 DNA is TGTGCCAGCAGCTTGTGGGACAGTTCCTACGAGCAGTACTTC.

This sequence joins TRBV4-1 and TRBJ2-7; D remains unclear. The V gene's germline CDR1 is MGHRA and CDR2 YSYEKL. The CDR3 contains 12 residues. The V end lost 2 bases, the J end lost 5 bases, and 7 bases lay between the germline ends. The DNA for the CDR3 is TGCGCCAGCAGCCAAACTACTCACGAGCAGTACTTC. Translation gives CASSQTTHEQYF.

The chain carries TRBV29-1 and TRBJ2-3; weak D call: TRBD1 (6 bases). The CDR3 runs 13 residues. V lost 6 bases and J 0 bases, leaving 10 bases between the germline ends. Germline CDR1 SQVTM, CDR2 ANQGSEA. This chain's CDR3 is CSVPGQSTDTQYF. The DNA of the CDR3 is TGCAGCGTACCGGGACAAAGCACAGATACGCAGTATTTT.

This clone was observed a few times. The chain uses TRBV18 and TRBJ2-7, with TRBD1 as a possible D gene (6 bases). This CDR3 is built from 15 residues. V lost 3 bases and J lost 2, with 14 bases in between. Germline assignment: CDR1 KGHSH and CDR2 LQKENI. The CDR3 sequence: CASSPIQGSPYEQYF. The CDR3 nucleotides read TGTGCCAGCTCACCGATTCAGGGGAGCCCCTACGAGCAGTACTTC.

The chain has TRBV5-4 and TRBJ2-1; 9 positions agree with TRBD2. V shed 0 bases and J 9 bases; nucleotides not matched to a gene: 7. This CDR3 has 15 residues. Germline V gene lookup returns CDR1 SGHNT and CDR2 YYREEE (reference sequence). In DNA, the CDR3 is TGTGCCAGCAGCTTGGGTGGCGGGAGGGCCGTTGAGCAGTTCTTC. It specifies CASSLGGGRAVEQFF.

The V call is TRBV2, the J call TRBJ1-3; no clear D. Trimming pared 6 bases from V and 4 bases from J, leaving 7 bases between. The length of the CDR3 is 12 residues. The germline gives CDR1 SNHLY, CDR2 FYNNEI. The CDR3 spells CASRELGNTIYF. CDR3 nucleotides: TGTGCCAGCAGGGAGTTGGGAAACACCATATATTTT.

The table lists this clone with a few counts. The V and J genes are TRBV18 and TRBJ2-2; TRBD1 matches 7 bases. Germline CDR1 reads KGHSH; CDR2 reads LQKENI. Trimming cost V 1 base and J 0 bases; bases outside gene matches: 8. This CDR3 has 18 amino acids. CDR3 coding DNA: TGTGCCAGCTCACCACTCCCCCCGACAGGGCCGAACACCGGGGAGCTGTTTTTT. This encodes CASSPLPPTGPNTGELFF.

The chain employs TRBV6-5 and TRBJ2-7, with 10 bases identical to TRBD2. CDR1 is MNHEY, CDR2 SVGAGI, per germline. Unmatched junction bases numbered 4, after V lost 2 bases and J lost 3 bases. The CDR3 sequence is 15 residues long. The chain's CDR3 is CASSYGTSEYYEQYF. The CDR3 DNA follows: TGTGCCAGCAGTTACGGGACTAGCGAATACTACGAGCAGTACTTC.

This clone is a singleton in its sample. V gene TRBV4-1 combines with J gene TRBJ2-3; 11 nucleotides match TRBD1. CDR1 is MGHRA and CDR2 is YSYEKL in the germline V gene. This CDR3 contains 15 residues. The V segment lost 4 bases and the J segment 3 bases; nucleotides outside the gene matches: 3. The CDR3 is CASSLRDRGTDTQYF. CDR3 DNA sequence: TGCGCCAGCAGCCTCCGGGACAGGGGGACAGATACGCAGTATTTT.

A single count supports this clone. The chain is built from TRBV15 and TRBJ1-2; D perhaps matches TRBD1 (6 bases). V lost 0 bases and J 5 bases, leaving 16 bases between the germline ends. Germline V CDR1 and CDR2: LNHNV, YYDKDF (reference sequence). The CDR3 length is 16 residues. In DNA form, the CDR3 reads TGTGCCACCAGCAGAGATCGGCCAGGGGAGGGGTATGGCTACACCTTC. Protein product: CATSRDRPGEGYGYTF.

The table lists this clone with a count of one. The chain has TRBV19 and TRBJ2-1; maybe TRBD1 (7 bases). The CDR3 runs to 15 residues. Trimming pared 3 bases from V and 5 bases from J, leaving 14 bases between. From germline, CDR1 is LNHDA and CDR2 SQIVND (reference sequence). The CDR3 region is CASSISRGVNNEQFF. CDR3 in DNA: TGTGCCAGTAGTATCTCCAGGGGGGTCAACAATGAGCAGTTCTTC.

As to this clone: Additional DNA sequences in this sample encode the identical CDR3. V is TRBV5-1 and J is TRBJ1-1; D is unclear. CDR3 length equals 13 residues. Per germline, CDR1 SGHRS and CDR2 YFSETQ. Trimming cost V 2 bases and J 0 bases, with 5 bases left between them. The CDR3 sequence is CASSLLLNTEAFF. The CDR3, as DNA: TGCGCCAGCAGCTTACTTCTGAACACTGAAGCTTTCTTT.

Written as DNA, the CDR3 is TGTGCCAGCACTTCCCTTGGGGCCGGGAACACTGAAGCTTTCTTT. Translation: CASTSLGAGNTEAFF. V and J are TRBV6-1 and TRBJ1-1, with TRBD1 as a possible D gene (5 bases). The V end was cut by 7 bases, the J end by 1 base, with 16 bases between. Germline CDR1 MNHNS, CDR2 SASEGT. This CDR3 comprises 15 residues.

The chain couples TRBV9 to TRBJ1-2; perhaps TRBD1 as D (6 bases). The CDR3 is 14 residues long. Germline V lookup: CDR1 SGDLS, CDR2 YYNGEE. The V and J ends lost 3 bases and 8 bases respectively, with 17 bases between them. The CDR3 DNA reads TGTGCCAGCAGCGAATTGACAGGAGTCGGGGGCTACACCTTC. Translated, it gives CASSELTGVGGYTF. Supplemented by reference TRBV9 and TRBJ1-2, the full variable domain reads DSGVTQTPKHLITATGQRVTLRCSPRSGDLSVYWYQQSLDQGLQFLIQYYNGEERAKGNILERFSAQQFPDLHSELNLSSLELGDSALYFCASSELTGVGGYTFGSGTRLTVV.

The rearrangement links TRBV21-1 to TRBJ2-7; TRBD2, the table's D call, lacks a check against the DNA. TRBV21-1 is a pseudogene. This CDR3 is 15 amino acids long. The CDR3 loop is CASSKRLAAPYEQYF. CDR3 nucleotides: TGTGCCAGCAGCAAACGGCTAGCGGCCCCCTACGAGCAGTACTTC.

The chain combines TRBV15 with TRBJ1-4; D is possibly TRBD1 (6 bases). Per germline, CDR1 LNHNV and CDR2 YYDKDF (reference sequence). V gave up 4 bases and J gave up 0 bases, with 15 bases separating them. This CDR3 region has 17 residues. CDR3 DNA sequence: TGTGCCACCAGCACAAACGCAGGGGTTGCAACTAATGAAAAACTGTTTTTT. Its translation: CATSTNAGVATNEKLFF.

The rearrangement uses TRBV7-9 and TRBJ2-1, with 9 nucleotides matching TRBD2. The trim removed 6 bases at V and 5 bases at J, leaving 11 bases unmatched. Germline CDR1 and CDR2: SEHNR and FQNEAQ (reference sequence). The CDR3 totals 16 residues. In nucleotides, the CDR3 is TGTGCCAGCAGGGGGATCGGGGGCGGGAGGGACAATGAGCAGTTCTTC. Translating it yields CASRGIGGGRDNEQFF.

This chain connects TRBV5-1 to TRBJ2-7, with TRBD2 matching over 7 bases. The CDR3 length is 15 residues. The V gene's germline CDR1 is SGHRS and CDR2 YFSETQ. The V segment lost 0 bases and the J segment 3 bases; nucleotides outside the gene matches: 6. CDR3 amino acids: CASSLVPSGYYEQYF. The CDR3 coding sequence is TGCGCCAGCAGCTTGGTCCCTAGCGGATACTACGAGCAGTACTTC.

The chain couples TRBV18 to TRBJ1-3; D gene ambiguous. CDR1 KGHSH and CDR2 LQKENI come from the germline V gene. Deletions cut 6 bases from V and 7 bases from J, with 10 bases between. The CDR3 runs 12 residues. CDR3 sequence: CASSQDTNTIYF. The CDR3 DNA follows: TGTGCCAGCTCTCAGGATACGAACACCATATATTTT.

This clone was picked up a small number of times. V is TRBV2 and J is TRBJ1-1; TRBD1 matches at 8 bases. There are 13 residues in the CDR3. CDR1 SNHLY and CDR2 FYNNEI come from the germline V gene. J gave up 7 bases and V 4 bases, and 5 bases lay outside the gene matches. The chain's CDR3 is CASSVRTGREAFF. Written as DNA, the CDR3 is TGTGCCAGCAGTGTTCGGACAGGGCGTGAAGCTTTCTTT.

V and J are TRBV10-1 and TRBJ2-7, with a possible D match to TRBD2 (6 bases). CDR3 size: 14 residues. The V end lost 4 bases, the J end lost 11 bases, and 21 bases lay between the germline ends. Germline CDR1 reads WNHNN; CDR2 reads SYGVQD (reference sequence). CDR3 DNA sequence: TGCGCCAGCAGTGTCGGTCGGCTAGCGTCAGGAAAGTACTTC. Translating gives CASSVGRLASGKYF.

CDR3 sequence (DNA): TGTGCTAGCCGACAGGGGGCTGGCACTGAAGCTTTCTTT. Translation gives CASRQGAGTEAFF. The chain recombines TRBV12-5 with TRBJ1-1, with 10 bases lining up with TRBD1. The CDR3 extends over 13 amino acids. Germline CDR1 reads LGHNT; CDR2 reads FRNRAP. The ends lost 9 bases at V and 4 bases at J; junction bases unmatched: 5.

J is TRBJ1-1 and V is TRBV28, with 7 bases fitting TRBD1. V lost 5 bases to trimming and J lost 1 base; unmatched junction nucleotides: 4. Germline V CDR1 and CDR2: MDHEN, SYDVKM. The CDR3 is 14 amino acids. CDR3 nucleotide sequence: TGTGCCAGCAGTCCTGGGACAGAGAACACTGAAGCTTTCTTT. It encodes CASSPGTENTEAFF.

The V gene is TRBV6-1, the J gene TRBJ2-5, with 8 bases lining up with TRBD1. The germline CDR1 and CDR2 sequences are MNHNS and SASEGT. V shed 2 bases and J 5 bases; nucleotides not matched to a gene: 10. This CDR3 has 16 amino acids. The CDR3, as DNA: TGTGCCAGCAGTGAAAGGGCCCAGGGGGCATGGGAGACCCAGTACTTC. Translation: CASSERAQGAWETQYF.

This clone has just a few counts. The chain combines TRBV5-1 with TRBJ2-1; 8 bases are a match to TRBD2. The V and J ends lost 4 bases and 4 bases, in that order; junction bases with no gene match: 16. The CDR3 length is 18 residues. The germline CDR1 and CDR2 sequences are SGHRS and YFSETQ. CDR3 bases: TGCGCCAGCAGCACCCACCGGGCGGGGGGTAAGCTTTACAATGAGCAGTTCTTC. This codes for CASSTHRAGGKLYNEQFF.

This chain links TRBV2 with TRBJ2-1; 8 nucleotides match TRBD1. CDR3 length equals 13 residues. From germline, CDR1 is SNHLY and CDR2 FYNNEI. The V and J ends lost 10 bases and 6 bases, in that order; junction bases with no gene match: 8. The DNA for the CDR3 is TGTGCCACCCTTGGACAGGGTGTCAATGAGCAGTTCTTC. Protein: CATLGQGVNEQFF.

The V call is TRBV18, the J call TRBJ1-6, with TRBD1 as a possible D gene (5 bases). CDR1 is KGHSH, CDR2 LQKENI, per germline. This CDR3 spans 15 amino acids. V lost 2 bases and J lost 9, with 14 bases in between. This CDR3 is CASSPGPGSSSPLHF. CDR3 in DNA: TGTGCCAGCTCACCAGGGCCAGGGTCTAGTTCACCCCTCCACTTT.

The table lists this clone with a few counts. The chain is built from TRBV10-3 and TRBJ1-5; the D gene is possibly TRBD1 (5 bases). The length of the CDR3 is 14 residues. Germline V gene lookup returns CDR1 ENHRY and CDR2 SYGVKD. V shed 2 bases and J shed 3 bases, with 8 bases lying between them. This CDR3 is CAISEVRDNQPQHF. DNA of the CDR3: TGTGCCATCAGTGAGGTCAGGGACAATCAGCCCCAGCATTTT.

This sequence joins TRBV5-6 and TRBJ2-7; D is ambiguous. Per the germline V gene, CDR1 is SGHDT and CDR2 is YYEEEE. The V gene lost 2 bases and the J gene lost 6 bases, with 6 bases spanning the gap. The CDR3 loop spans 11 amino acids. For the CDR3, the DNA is TGTGCCAGCAGCTTCCGTCTCGAGCAGTACTTC. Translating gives CASSFRLEQYF.